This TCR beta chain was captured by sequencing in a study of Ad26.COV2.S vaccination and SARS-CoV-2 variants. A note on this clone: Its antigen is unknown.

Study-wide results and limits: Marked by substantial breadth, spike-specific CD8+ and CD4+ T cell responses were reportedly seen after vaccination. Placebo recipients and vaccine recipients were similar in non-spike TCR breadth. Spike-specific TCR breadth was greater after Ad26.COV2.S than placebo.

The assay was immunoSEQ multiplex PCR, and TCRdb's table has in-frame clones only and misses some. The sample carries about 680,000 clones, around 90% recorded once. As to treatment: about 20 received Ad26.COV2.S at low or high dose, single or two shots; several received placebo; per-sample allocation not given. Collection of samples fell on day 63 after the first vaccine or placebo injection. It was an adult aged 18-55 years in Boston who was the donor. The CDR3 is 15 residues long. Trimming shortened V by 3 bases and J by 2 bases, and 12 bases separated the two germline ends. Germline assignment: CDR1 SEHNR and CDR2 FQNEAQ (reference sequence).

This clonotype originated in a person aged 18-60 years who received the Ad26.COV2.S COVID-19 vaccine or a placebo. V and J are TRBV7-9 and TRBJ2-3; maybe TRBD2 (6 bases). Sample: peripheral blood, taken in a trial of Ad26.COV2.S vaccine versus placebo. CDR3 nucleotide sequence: TGTGCCAGCAGCTTTCTGGGGGGTCCCACAGATACGCAGTATTTT. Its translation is CASSFLGGPTDTQYF.